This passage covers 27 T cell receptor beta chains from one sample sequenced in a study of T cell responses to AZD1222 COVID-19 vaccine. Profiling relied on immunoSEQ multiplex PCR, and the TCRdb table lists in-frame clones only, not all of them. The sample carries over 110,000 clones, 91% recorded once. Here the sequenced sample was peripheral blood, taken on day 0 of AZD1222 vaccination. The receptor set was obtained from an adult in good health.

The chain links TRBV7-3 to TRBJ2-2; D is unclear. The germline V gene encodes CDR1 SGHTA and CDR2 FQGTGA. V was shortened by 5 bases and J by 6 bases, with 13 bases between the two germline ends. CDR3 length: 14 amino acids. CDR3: CASSPDTLPGELFF. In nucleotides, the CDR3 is TGTGCCAGCAGCCCCGACACGCTCCCCGGGGAGCTGTTTTTT.

The CDR3 DNA sequence: TGTGCCAGCAGCCGGACAGGGAATTCTGAAGCTTTCTTT. Translating gives CASSRTGNSEAFF. V and J are TRBV13 and TRBJ1-1, with 8 nucleotides matching TRBD1. The CDR3 length is 13 residues. Germline assignment: CDR1 PRHDT and CDR2 FYEKMQ (reference sequence). V lost 5 bases, J lost 6 bases, and 5 bases stayed unmatched.

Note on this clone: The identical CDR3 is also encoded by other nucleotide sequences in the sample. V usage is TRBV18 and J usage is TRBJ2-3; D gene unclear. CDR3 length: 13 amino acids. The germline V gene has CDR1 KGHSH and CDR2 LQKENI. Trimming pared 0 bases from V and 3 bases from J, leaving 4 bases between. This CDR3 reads CASSPPGTDTQYF. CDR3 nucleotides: TGTGCCAGCTCACCACCTGGGACAGATACGCAGTATTTT.

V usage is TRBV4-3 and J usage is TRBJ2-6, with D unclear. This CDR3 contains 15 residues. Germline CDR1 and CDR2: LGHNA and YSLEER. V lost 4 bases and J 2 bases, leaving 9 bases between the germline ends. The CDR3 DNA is TGCGCCAGCAGCCCCCGGGTCGCTGGGGCCAACGTCCTGACTTTC. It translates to CASSPRVAGANVLTF.

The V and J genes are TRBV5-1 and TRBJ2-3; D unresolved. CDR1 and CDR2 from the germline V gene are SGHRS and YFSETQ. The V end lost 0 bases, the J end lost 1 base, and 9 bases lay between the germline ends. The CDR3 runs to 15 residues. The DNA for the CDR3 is TGCGCCAGCAGCTTGGGAGTGGGTGGCACAGATACGCAGTATTTT. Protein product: CASSLGVGGTDTQYF.

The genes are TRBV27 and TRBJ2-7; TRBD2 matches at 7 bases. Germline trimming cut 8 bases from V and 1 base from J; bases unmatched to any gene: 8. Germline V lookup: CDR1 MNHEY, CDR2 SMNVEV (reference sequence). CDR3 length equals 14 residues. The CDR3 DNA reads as TGTGCCAGCTCCCGCCAGGGAGGGTCCTACGAGCAGTACTTC. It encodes CASSRQGGSYEQYF.

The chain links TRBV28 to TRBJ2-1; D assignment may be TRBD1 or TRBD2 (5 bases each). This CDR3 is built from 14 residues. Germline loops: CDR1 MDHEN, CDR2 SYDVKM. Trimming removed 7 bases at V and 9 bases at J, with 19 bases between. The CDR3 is CASTPRRGSSEQFF. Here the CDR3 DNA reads TGTGCCAGCACCCCTCGCCGGGGCAGTAGTGAGCAGTTCTTC.

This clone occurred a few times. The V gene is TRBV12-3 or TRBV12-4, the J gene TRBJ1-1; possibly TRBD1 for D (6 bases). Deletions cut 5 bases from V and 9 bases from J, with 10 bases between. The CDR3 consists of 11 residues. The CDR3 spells CASSQGHQAFF. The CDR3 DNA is TGTGCCAGCAGTCAGGGACATCAAGCTTTCTTT.

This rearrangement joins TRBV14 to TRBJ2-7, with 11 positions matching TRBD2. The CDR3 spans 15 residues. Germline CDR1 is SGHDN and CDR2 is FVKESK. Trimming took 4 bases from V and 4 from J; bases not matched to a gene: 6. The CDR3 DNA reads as TGTGCCAGCAGCCCACTTTGGACTAGCGGGTACGAGCAGTACTTC. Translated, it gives CASSPLWTSGYEQYF.

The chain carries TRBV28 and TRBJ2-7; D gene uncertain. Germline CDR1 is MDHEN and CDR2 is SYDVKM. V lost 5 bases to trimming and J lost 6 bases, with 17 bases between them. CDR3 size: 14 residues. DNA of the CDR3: TGTGCCAGCAGTCCGACCCGGATTAGCAGCGAGCAGTACTTC. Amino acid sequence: CASSPTRISSEQYF.

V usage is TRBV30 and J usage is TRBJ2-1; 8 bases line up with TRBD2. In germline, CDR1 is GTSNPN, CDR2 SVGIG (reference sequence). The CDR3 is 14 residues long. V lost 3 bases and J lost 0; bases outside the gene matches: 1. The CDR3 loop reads CAWRSGSSYNEQFF. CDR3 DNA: TGTGCCTGGAGAAGCGGGAGCTCCTACAATGAGCAGTTCTTC.

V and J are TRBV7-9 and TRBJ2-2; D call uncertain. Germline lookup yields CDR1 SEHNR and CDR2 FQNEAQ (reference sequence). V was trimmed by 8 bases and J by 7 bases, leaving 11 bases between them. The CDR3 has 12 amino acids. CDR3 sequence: CASRDVVGELFF. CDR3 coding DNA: TGTGCCAGCCGAGATGTTGTCGGGGAGCTGTTTTTT. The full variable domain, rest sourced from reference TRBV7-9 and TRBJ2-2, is DTGVSQNPRHKITKRGQNVTFRCDPISEHNRLYWYRQTLGQGPEFLTYFQNEAQLEKSRLLSDRFSAERPKGSFSTLEIQRTEQGDSAMYLCASRDVVGELFFGEGSRLTVL.

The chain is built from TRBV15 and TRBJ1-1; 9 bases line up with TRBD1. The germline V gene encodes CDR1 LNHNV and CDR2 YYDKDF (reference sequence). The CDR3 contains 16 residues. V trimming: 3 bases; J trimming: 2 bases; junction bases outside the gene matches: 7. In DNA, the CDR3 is TGTGCCACCAGCAGGCTGGACAGGGGACCCAACACTGAAGCTTTCTTT. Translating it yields CATSRLDRGPNTEAFF.

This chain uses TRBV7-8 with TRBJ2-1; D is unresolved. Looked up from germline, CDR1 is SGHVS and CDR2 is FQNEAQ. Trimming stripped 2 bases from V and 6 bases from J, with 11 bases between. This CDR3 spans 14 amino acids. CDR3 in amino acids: CASSLSPDPNEQFF. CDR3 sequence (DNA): TGTGCCAGCAGCTTAAGCCCCGATCCCAATGAGCAGTTCTTC.

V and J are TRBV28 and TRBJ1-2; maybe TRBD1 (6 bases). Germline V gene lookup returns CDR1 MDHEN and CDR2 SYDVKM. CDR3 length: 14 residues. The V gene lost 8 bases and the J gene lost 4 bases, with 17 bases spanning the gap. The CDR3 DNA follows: TGTGCCAGCCTCGGGGGGGCGCGGTTCTATGGCTACACCTTC. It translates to CASLGGARFYGYTF.

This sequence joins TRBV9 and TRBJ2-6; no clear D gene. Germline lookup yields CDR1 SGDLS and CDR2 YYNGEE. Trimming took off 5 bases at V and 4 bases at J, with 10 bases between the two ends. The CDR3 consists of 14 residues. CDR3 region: CASSSPRGANVLTF. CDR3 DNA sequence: TGTGCCAGCAGTTCTCCACGGGGGGCCAACGTCCTGACTTTC.

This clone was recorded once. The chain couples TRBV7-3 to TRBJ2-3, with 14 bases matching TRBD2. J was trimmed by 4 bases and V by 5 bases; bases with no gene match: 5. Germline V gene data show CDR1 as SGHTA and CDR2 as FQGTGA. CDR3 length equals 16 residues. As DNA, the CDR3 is TGTGCCAGCAGCAAGGGACTAGCGGGAGTAGCAGATACGCAGTATTTT. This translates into CASSKGLAGVADTQYF.

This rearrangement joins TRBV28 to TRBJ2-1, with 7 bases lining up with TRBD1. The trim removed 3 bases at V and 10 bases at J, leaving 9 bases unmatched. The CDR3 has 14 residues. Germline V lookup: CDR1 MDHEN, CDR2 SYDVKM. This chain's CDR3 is CASSFHDRDREQFF. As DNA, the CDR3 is TGTGCCAGCAGTTTCCACGACAGGGATCGAGAGCAGTTCTTC.

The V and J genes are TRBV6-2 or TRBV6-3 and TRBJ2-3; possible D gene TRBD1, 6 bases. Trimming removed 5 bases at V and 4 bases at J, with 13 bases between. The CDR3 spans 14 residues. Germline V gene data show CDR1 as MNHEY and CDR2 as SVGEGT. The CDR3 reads CASSPGDGPDTQYF. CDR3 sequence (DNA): TGTGCCAGCAGTCCAGGGGACGGCCCAGATACGCAGTATTTT.

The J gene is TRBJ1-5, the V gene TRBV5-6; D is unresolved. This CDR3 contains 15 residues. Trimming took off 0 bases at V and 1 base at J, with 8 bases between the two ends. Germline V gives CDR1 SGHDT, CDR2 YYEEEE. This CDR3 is CASSLGPLSNQPQHF. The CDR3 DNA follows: TGTGCCAGCAGCTTGGGACCCCTGAGCAATCAGCCCCAGCATTTT.

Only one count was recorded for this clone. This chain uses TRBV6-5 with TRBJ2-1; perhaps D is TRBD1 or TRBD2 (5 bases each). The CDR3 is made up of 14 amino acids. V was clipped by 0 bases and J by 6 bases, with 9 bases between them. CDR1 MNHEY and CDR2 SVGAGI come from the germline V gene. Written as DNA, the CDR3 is TGTGCCAGCAGTTACTCAGGGACGGCCAATGAGCAGTTCTTC. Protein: CASSYSGTANEQFF.

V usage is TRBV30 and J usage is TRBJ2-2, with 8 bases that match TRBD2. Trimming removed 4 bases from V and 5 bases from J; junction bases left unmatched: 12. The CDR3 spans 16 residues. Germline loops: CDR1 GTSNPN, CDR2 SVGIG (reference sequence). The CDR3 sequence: CAWKSMPGLETGELFF. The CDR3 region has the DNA TGTGCCTGGAAATCGATGCCGGGACTAGAAACCGGGGAGCTGTTTTTT.

The CDR3 coding sequence is TGTGCCAGCAGTTTAGAGCCAGGGCCTAATTCACCCCTCCACTTT. As protein: CASSLEPGPNSPLHF. The chain carries TRBV27 and TRBJ1-6; a possible D gene is TRBD1 (5 bases). The length of the CDR3 is 15 residues. Trimming took off 2 bases at V and 6 bases at J, with 11 bases between the two ends. In germline, CDR1 is MNHEY, CDR2 SMNVEV (reference sequence).

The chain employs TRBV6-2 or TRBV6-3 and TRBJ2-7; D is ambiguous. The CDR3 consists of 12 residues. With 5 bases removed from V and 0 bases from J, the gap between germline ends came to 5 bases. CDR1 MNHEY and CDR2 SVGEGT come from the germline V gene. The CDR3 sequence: CASSGLSYEQYF. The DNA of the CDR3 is TGTGCCAGCAGTGGGCTCTCCTACGAGCAGTACTTC.

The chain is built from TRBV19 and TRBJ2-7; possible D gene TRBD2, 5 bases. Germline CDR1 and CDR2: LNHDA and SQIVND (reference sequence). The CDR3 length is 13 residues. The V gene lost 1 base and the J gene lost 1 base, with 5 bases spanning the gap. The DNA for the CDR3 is TGTGCCAGTAGTATAGGCGGGTCCTACGAGCAGTACTTC. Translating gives CASSIGGSYEQYF. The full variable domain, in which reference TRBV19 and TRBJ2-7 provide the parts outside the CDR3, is DGGITQSPKYLFRKEGQNVTLSCEQNLNHDAMYWYRQDPGQGLRLIYYSQIVNDFQKGDIAEGYSVSREKKESFPLTVTSAQKNPTAFYLCASSIGGSYEQYFGPGTRLTVT.

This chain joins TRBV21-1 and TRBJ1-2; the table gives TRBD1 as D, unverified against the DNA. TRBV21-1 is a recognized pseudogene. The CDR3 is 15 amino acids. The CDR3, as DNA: TGTGCCAGCAGCAAACAGGGGGCGGGTAACTATGGCTACACCTTC. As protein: CASSKQGAGNYGYTF.

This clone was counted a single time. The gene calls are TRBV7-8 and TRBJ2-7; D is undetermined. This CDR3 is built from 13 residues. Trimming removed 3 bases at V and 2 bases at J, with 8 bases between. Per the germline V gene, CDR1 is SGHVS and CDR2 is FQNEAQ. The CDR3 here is CASSFSPAYEQYF. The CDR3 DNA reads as TGTGCCAGCAGCTTCTCTCCGGCCTACGAGCAGTACTTC.